The sequence of this TCR beta chain was determined in a study of T cells in pancreatic ductal adenocarcinoma. Study results and caveats: Mean clonality was about 0.11 in tumors and about 0.079 in blood, not significantly different. Tumor samples had fewer productive templates and roughly 7.7-fold fewer unique clonotypes than blood. Tumor-versus-blood clonality comparisons may be biased toward lower tumor diversity.

Per germline, CDR1 SGHVS and CDR2 FQNEAQ. This CDR3 has 14 residues. V was clipped by 4 bases and J by 6 bases; unmatched bases: 3. Libraries were prepared by immunoSEQ multiplex PCR; TCRdb keeps only in-frame clonotypes and omits some of them. In the table there are almost 5,500 clones, about 72% of which are singletons. As regards this clone: Its matching antigen is unknown.

Surgery without prior neoadjuvant therapy was the treatment of the selected pancreatic ductal adenocarcinoma patients. The rearrangement uses TRBV7-8 and TRBJ1-4; TRBD1 matches 9 bases. This receptor was taken from a human donor with pancreatic ductal adenocarcinoma. The sample comprised pancreatic tumor tissue. The CDR3 region is CASSSGQGDEKLFF. The CDR3 DNA sequence: TGTGCCAGCAGCTCGGGACAGGGAGATGAAAAACTGTTTTTT.